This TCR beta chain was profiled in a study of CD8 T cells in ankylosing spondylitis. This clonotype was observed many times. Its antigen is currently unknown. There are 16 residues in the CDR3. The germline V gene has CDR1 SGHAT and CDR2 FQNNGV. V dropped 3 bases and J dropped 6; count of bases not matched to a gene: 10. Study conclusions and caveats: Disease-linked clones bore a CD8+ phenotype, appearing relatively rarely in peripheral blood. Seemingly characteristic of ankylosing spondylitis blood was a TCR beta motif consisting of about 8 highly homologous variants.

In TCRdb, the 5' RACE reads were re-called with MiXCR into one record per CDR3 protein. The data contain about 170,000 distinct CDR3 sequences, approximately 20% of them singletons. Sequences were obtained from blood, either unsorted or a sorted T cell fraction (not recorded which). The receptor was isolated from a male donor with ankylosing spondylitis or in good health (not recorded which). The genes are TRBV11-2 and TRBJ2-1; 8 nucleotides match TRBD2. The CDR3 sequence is CASSFLSGRGGNEQFF. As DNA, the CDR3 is TGTGCCAGCAGCTTCCTTAGCGGTCGGGGGGGCAATGAGCAGTTCTTC.